One and the same sample provided the 7 T cell receptor beta chains below, sequenced in a study of T cell changes during pregnancy in multiple sclerosis (dated by TCRdb to about 2019). The library was generated by the immunoSEQ multiplex PCR assay. TCRdb took over this immuneACCESS table, retaining in-frame rearrangements with V and J assigned. Such tables are incomplete; in checked studies, under half of the missing clones stem from an unresolved V gene, and the remainder is unexplained. This sample comprises fewer than 25,000 clones, just over 85% of them detected only once. Roughly 5.6% of the sample is held by the ten biggest clonotypes. The material sequenced was CD8+ T cells from peripheral blood mononuclear cells, taken in the third trimester of pregnancy. The receptors originated from a female donor in good health, enrolled as a control in a pregnancy study.

The CDR3 DNA sequence: TGTGCCAGCAGCCAGGACATATCCACCGGGGAGCTGTTTTTT. This sequence encodes CASSQDISTGELFF. The rearrangement links TRBV4-2 to TRBJ2-2; tentative D call: TRBD1 (5 bases). The ends were cut back, 3 bases at V and 4 bases at J, with 9 bases in the middle. The CDR3 loop spans 14 amino acids. Germline V lookup: CDR1 LGHNA, CDR2 YNFKEQ.

DNA for the CDR3: TGTGCCAGCTCACCACCGGACCTAGCGGGGGCGCCAGATACGCAGTATTTT. Its protein product is CASSPPDLAGAPDTQYF. V is TRBV18 and J is TRBJ2-3, with 10 positions matching TRBD2. Germline V gives CDR1 KGHSH, CDR2 LQKENI. V lost 0 bases, J lost 4 bases, and 7 bases stayed unmatched. The CDR3 length is 17 residues.

The V call is TRBV7-6, the J call TRBJ1-3; weak D call: TRBD1 (5 bases). The V and J ends lost 4 bases and 11 bases respectively, with 18 bases between them. CDR1 SGHVS and CDR2 FNYEAQ come from the germline V gene. The CDR3 loop spans 14 amino acids. DNA of the CDR3: TGTGCCAGCAGCTCGCCGACCGACAGAACGGCCATATATTTT. It yields the protein CASSSPTDRTAIYF.

This clone came up a few times. This chain joins TRBV5-4 and TRBJ1-2; TRBD1 agrees at 7 bases. Trimming took 4 bases from V and 5 from J; bases not matched to a gene: 8. This CDR3 region has 14 residues. CDR1 and CDR2 from the germline V gene are SGHNT and YYREEE (reference sequence). The CDR3, as DNA: TGTGCCAGCAGCACCTTCGGGACAGATTATGGCTACACCTTC. It yields the protein CASSTFGTDYGYTF.

The V gene is TRBV4-3, the J gene TRBJ1-5; no firm D call. CDR3 size: 14 residues. Germline V gene sequence: CDR1 LGHNA, CDR2 YSLEER. Trimming removed 0 bases at V and 4 bases at J, with 7 bases between. The CDR3 DNA reads TGCGCCAGCAGCCAAGATTCGGGAAATCAGCCCCAGCATTTT. It codes for CASSQDSGNQPQHF.

This chain joins TRBV28 and TRBJ2-7; D unclear. The ends were cut back, 2 bases at V and 3 bases at J, with 11 bases in the middle. Germline V gives CDR1 MDHEN, CDR2 SYDVKM. The CDR3 contains 14 residues. The CDR3: CASSLRGSLYEQYF. CDR3 DNA sequence: TGTGCCAGCAGTTTACGCGGCAGTCTCTACGAGCAGTACTTC.

This sequence joins TRBV27 and TRBJ2-1, with no clear D. This CDR3 has 13 amino acids. The V and J ends lost 6 bases and 2 bases respectively, with 8 bases between them. CDR1 is MNHEY and CDR2 is SMNVEV in the germline V gene (reference sequence). CDR3 sequence: CASSLRAYNEQFF. CDR3 nucleotide sequence: TGTGCCAGCAGCCTTCGGGCCTACAATGAGCAGTTCTTC.